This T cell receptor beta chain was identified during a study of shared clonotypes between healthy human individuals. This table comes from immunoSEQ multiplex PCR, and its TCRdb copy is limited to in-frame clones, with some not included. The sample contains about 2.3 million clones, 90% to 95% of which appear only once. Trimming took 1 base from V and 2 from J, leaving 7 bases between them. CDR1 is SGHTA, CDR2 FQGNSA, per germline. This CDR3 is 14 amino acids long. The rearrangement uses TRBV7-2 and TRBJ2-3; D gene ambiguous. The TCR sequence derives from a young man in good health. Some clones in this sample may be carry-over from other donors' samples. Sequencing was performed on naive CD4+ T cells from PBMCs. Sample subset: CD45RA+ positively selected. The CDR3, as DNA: TGTGCCAGCAGCTTAGGAGCTGCCACAGATACGCAGTATTTT. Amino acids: CASSLGAATDTQYF.